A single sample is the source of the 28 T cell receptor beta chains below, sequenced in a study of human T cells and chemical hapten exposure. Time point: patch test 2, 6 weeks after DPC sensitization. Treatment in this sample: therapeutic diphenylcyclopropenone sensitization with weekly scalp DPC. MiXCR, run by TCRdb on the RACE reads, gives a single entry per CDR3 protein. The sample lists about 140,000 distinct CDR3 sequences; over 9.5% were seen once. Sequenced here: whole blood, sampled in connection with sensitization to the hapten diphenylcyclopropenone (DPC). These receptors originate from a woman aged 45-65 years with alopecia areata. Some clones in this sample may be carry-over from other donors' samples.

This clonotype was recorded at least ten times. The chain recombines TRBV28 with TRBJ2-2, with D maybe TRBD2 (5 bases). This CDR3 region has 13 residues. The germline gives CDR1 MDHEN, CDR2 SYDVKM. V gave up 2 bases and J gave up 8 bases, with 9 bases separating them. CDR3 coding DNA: TGTGCCAGCAGTTTACTGAGGGAAGGGGAGCTGTTTTTT. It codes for CASSLLREGELFF. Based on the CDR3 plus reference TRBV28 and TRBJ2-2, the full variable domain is DVKVTQSSRYLVKRTGEKVFLECVQDMDHENMFWYRQDPGLGLRLIYFSYDVKMKEKGDIPEGYSVSREKKERFSLILESASTNQTSMYLCASSLLREGELFFGEGSRLTVL.

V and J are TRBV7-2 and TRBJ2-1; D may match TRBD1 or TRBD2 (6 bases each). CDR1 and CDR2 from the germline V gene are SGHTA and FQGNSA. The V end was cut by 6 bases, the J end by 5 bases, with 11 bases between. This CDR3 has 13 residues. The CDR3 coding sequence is TGTGCCAGCAGAAGGGGGGTGAACAATGAGCAGTTCTTC. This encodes CASRRGVNNEQFF.

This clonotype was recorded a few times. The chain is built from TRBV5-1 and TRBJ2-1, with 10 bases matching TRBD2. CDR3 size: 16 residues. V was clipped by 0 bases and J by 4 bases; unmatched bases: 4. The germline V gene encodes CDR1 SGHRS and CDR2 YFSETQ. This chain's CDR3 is CASSLAGTSDYNEQFF. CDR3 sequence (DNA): TGCGCCAGCAGCTTGGCCGGGACTAGCGATTACAATGAGCAGTTCTTC.

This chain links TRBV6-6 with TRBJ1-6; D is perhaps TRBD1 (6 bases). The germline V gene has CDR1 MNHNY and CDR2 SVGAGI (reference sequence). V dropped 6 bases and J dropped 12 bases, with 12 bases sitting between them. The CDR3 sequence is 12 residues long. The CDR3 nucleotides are TGTGCCAGCAGCGGACAGAAATTACCCCTCCACTTT. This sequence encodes CASSGQKLPLHF.

The CDR3 region has the DNA TGTGCCAGCAGCGTAGAGAGCTCCATTCTCACCGGGGAGCTGTTTTTT. This encodes CASSVESSILTGELFF. The chain is built from TRBV9 and TRBJ2-2; D gene ambiguous. Germline loops: CDR1 SGDLS, CDR2 YYNGEE. This CDR3 spans 16 amino acids. Trimming cost V 0 bases and J 4 bases, with 13 bases left between them.

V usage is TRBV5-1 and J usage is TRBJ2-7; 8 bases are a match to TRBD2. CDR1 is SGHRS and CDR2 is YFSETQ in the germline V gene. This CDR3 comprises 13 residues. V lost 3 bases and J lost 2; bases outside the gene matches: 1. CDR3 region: CASSWGLAYEQYF. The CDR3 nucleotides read TGCGCCAGCAGCTGGGGACTAGCCTACGAGCAGTACTTC.

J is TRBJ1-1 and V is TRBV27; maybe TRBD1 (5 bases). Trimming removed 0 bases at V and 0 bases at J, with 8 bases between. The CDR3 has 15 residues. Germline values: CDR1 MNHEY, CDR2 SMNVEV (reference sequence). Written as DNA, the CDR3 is TGTGCCAGCAGTTTATCGGGGGGAGTGAACACTGAAGCTTTCTTT. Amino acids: CASSLSGGVNTEAFF.

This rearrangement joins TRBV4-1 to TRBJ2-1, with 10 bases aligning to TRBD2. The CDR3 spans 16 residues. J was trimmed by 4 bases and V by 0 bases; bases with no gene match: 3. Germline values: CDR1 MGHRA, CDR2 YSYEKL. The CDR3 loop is CASSQDWTSGYNEQFF. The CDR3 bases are TGCGCCAGCAGCCAAGATTGGACTAGCGGATACAATGAGCAGTTCTTC.

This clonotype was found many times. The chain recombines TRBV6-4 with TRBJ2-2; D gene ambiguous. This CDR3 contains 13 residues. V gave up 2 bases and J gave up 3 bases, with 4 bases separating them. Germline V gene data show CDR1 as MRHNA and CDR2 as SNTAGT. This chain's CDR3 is CASSDSDTGELFF. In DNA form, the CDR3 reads TGTGCCAGCAGTGACAGCGACACCGGGGAGCTGTTTTTT.

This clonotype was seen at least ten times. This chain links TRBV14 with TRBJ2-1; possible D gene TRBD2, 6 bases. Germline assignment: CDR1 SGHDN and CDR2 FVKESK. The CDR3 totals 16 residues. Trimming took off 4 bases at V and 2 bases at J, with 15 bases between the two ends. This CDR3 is CASSPLRGSAYNEQFF. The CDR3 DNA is TGTGCCAGCAGCCCCCTCCGGGGGAGTGCCTACAATGAGCAGTTCTTC.

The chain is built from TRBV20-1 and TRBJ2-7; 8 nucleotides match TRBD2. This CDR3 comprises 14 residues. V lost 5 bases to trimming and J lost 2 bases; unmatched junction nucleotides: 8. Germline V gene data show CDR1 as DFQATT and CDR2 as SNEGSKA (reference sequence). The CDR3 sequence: CSAYLAGRAYEQYF. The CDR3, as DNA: TGCAGTGCTTATCTAGCGGGCCGGGCCTACGAGCAGTACTTC.

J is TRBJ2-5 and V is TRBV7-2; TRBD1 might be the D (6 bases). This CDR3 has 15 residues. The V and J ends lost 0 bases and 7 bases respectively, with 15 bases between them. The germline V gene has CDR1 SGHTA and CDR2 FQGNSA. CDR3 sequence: CASSLARGTTTTQYF. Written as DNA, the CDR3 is TGTGCCAGCAGCTTAGCGAGGGGGACGACGACGACCCAGTACTTC.

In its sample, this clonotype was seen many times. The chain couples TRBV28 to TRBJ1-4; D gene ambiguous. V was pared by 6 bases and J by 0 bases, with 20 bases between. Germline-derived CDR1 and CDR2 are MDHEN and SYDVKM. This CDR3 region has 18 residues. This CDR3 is CASSPGPVVGPTNEKLFF. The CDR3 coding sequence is TGTGCCAGCAGCCCAGGCCCAGTGGTGGGCCCAACTAATGAAAAACTGTTTTTT.

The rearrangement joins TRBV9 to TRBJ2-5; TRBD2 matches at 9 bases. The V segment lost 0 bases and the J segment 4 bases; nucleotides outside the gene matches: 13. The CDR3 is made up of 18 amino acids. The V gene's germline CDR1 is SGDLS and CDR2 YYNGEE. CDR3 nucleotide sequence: TGTGCCAGCAGCGTAGGGCCCCTGAGTGATAGCGGGAGAGAGACCCAGTACTTC. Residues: CASSVGPLSDSGRETQYF.

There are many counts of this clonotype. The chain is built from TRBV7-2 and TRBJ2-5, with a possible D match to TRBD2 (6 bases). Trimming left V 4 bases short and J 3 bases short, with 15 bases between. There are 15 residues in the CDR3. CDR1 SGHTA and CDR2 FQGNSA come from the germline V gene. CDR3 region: CASSWLGLSKETQYF. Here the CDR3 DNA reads TGTGCCAGCAGCTGGCTGGGACTTTCAAAAGAGACCCAGTACTTC.

The chain's CDR3 is CASSQDPIPGAEQFF. The CDR3, as DNA: TGTGCCAGCAGCCAAGATCCCATCCCCGGGGCTGAGCAGTTCTTC. The chain employs TRBV14 and TRBJ2-1; D is perhaps TRBD1 or TRBD2 (5 bases each). The germline V gene has CDR1 SGHDN and CDR2 FVKESK. The V gene lost 0 bases and the J gene lost 9 bases, with 15 bases spanning the gap. The CDR3 sequence is 15 residues long. Combining the CDR3 with reference TRBV14 and TRBJ2-1 gives the whole variable domain EAGVTQFPSHSVIEKGQTVTLRCDPISGHDNLYWYRRVMGKEIKFLLHFVKESKQDESGMPNNRFLAERTGGTYSTLKVQPAELEDSGVYFCASSQDPIPGAEQFFGPGTRLTVL.

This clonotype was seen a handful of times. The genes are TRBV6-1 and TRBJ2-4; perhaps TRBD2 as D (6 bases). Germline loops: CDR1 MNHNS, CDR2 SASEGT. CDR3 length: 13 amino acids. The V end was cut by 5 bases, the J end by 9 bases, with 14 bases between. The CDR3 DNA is TGTGCCAGCAGTTCCCCCCCGCGGGGCATTCAGTACTTC. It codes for CASSSPPRGIQYF.

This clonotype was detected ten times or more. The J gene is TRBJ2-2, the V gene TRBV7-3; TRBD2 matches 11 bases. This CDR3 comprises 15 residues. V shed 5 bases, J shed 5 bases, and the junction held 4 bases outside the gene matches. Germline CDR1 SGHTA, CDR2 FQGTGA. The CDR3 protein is CASSIGTSGTGELFF. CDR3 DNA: TGTGCCAGCAGCATCGGGACTAGCGGTACCGGGGAGCTGTTTTTT.

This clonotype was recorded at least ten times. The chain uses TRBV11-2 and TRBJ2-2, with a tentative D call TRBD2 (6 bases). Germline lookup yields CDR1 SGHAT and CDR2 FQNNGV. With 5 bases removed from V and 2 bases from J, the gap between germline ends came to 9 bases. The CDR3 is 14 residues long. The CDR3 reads CASSRDSNTGELFF. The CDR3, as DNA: TGTGCCAGCAGCCGGGACTCCAACACCGGGGAGCTGTTTTTT.

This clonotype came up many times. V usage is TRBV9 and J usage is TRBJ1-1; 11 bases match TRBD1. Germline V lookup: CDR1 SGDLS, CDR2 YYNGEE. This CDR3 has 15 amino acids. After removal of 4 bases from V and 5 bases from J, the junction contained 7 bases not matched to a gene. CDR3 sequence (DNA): TGTGCCAGCAGCCCAGCCGGGACAGGGGGTACTGAAGCTTTCTTT. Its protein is CASSPAGTGGTEAFF.

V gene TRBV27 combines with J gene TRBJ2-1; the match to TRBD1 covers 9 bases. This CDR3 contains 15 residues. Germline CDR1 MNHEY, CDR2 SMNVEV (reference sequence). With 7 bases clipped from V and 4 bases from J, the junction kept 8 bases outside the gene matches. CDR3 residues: CASTRTGVLYNEQFF. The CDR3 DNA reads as TGTGCCAGCACCAGGACAGGGGTCCTGTACAATGAGCAGTTCTTC.

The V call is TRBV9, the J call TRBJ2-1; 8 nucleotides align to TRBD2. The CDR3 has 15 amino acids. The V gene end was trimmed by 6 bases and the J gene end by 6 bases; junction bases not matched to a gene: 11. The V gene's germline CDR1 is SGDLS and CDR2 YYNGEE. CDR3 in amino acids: CASTLGDGRGNEQFF. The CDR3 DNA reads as TGTGCCAGCACCTTGGGAGACGGGAGGGGCAATGAGCAGTTCTTC.

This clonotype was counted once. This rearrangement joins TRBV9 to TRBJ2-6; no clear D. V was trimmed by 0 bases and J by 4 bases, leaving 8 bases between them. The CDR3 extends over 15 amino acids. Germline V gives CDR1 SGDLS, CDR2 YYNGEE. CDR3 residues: CASSVVPAGANVLTF. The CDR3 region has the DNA TGTGCCAGCAGCGTAGTGCCGGCAGGGGCCAACGTCCTGACTTTC.

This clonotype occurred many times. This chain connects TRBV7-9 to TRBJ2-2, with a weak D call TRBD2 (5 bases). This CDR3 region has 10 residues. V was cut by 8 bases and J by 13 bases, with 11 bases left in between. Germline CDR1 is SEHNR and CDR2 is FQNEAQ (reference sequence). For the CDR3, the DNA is TGTGCCAGCTCTGGGAGCGGGCTGTTTTTT. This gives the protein CASSGSGLFF.

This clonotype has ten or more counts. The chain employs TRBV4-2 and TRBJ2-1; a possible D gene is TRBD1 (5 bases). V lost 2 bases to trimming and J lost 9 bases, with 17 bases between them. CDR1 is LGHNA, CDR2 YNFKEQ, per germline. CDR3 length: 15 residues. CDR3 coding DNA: TGTGCCAGCAGCCAAAGCATATTAGGAGACAGTGAGCAGTTCTTC. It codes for CASSQSILGDSEQFF.

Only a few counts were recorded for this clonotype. CDR3 in amino acids: CASSPFTGNEKLFF. The CDR3 DNA sequence: TGTGCCAGCTCACCTTTTACAGGGAATGAAAAACTGTTTTTT. This sequence joins TRBV18 and TRBJ1-4, with D perhaps matching TRBD1 (6 bases). CDR1 and CDR2 from the germline V gene are KGHSH and LQKENI. CDR3 length: 14 residues. Trimming removed 3 bases from V and 5 bases from J, with 10 bases in between.

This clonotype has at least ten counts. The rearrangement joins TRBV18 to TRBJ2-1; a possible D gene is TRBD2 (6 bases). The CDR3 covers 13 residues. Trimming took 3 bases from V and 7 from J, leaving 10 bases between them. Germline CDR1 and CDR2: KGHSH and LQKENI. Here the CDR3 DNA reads TGTGCCAGCTCACCCGGACTATCGAATGAGCAGTTCTTC. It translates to CASSPGLSNEQFF.

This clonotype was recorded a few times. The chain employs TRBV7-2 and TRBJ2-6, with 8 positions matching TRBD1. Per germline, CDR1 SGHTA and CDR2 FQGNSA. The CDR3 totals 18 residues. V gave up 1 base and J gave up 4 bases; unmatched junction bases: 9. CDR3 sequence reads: CASSLDRHRGSGANVLTF. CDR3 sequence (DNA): TGTGCCAGCAGCTTAGACCGTCACAGGGGGTCAGGGGCCAACGTCCTGACTTTC. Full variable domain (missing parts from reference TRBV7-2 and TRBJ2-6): GAGVSQSPSNKVTEKGKDVELRCDPISGHTALYWYRQSLGQGLEFLIYFQGNSAPDKSGLPSDRFSAERTGGSVSTLTIQRTQQEDSAVYLCASSLDRHRGSGANVLTFGAGSRLTVL.